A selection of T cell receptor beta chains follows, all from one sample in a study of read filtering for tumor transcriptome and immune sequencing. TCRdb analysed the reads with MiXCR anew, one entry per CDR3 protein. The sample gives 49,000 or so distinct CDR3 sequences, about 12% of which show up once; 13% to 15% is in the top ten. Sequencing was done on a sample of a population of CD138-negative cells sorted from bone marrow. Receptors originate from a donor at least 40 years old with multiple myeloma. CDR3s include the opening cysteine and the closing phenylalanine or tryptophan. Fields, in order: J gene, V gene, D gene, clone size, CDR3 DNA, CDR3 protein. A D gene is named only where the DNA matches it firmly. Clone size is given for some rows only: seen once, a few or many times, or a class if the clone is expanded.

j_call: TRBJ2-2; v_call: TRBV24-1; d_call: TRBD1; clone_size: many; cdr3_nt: TGTGCCACCAGTGAAAGGGGGCGCACCGGGGAGCTGTTTTTT; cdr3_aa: CATSERGRTGELFF
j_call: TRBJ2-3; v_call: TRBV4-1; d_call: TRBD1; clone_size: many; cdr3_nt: TGCGCCAGCAGCCAAGATAGGACAGGGGGTACAGATACGCAGTATTTT; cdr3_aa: CASSQDRTGGTDTQYF
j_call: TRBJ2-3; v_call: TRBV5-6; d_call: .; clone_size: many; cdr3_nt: TGTGCCAGCAGGAGGGGAAGGGGCACAGATACGCAGTATTTT; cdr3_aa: CASRRGRGTDTQYF
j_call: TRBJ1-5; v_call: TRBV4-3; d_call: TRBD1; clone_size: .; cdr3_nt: TGCGCCAGCAGCCAAGTCCTTACAGGGGAAGGTCAGCCCCAGCATTTT; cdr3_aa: CASSQVLTGEGQPQHF
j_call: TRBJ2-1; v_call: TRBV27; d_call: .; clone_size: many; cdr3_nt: TGTGCCAGCAGTTACCGCCCGGGGAACGATGAGCAGTTCTTC; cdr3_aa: CASSYRPGNDEQFF
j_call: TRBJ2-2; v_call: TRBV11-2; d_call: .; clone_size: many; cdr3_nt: TGTGCCAGCAGCCCTGATCGGACCGGGGAGCTGTTTTTT; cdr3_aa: CASSPDRTGELFF
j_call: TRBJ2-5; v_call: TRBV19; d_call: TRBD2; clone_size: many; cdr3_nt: TGTGCCAGTAGTATCCGGACTAGCGGGAGGGTGGAGACCCAGTACTTC; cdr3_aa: CASSIRTSGRVETQYF
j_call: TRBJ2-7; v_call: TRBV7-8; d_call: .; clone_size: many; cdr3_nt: TGTGCCAGCAGCTTCGGGGGAAACTACGAGCAGTACTTC; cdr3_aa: CASSFGGNYEQYF
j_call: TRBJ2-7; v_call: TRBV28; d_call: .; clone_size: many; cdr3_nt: TGTGCCAGCAGTGTTGGAGGGGGAGGCTCCTACGAGCAGTACTTC; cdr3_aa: CASSVGGGGSYEQYF
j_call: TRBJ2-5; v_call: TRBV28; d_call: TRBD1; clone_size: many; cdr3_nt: TGTGCCAGCAGCCTCACCCAAAGGCCTGCCGGGACAGAAGAGACCCAGTACTTC; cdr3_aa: CASSLTQRPAGTEETQYF
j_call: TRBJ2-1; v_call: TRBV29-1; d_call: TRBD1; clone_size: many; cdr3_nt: TGCAGCGCCGGACAGGGGAGAGGAGATGAGCAGTTCTTC; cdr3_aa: CSAGQGRGDEQFF
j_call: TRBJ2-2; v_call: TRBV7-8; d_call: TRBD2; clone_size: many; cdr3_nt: TGTGCCAGCAGCTTAGAAATAGCGGGGACCGGGGAGCTGTTTTTT; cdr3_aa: CASSLEIAGTGELFF
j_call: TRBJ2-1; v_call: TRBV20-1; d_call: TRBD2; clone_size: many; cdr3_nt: TGCAGTGCTAGTTACGGACTAGTTGGTATCGGGGGTAATGAGCAGTTCTTC; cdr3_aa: CSASYGLVGIGGNEQFF
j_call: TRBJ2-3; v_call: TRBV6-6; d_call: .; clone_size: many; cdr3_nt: TGTGCCAGCTCCTTCCAAACAGATACGCAGTATTTT; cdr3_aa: CASSFQTDTQYF
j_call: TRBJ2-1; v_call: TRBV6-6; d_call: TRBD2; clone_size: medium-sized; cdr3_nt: TGTGCCAGCACCGTGGGACTAGCGGGAGGCAATGAGCAGTTCTTC; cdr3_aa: CASTVGLAGGNEQFF
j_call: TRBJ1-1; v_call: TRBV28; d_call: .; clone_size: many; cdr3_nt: TGTGCCAGCAGTTTGGTTGTCGGGGGCGGCATGAACACTGAAGCTTTCTTT; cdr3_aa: CASSLVVGGGMNTEAFF
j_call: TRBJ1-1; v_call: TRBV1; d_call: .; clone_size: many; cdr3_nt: TGCACCAGCAGCCGCTGCTCGGTTTTCACGGCTTTCTTT; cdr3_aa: CTSSRCSVFTAFF
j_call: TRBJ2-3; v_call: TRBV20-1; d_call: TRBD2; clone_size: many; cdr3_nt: TGCAGTGCTAGTAACGCGGGAGGGCTCACAGATACGCAGTATTTT; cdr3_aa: CSASNAGGLTDTQYF
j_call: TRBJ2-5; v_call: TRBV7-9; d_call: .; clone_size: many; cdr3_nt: TGTGCCAGCAGCTTAGCGGGACTCATTCAAGAGACCCAGTACTTC; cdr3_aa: CASSLAGLIQETQYF
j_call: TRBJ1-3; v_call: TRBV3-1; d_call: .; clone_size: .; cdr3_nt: TGTGCCAGCAGTCGTAAGGGAGCCGGAAACACCATATATTTT; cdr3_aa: CASSRKGAGNTIYF
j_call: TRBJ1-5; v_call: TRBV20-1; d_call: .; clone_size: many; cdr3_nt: TGCAGTGCTAGAGATAACGTTCGGATTAATCAGCCCCAGCATTTT; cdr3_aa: CSARDNVRINQPQHF
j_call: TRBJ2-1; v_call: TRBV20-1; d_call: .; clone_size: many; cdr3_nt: TGCAGTGCTGGGGACCCGCGGCTGTTCTTC; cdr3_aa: CSAGDPRLFF
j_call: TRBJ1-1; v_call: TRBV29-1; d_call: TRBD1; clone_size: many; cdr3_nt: TGCAGCGGCCGGGACAGCATGAACACTGAAGCTTTCTTT; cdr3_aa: CSGRDSMNTEAFF
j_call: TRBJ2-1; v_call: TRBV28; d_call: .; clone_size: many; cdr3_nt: TGTGCCAGCAAAGACTACAATGAGCAGTTCTTC; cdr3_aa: CASKDYNEQFF
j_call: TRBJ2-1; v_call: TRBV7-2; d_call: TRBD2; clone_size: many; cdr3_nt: TGTGCCAGCAGCCCCACCCCGGGAGGGTATGAGCAGTTCTTC; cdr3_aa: CASSPTPGGYEQFF
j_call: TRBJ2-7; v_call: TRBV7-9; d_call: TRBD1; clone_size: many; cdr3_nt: TGTGCCAGCAGTTTATCCGGGACAGGTTACGAGCAGTACTTC; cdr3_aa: CASSLSGTGYEQYF
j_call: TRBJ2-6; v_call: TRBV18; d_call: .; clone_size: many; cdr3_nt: TGTGCCAGCTCACCTGTTCAGAGCCATTCTGGGGCCAACGTCCTGACTTTC; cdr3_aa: CASSPVQSHSGANVLTF
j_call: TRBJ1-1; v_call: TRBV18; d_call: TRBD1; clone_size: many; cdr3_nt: TGTGCCAGCTCCCCCCGACAGGGATTCGGAACTGAAGCTTTCTTT; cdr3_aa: CASSPRQGFGTEAFF
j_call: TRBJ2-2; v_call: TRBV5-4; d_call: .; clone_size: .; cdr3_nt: TGTGCCGGCAGCTTCACCGGGGAGCTGTTTTTT; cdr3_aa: CAGSFTGELFF
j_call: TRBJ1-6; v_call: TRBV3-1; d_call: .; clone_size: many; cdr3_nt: TGTGCCAGCAGCCCGAGGGGGGCTGGCAATTCACCCCTCCACTTT; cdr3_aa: CASSPRGAGNSPLHF
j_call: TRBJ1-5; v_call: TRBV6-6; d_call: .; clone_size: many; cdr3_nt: TGTGCCAGCAGACGCCAGACCCGACAGGACGCCAATCAGCCCCAGCATTTT; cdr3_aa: CASRRQTRQDANQPQHF
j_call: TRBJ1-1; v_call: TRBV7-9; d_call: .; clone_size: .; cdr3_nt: TGTGCCAGCATCAAAGGGACATCGAACTCTGAAGCTCTCTTT; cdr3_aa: CASIKGTSNSEALF
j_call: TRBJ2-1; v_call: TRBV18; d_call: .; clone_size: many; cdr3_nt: TGTGCCAGCTCACCACGGCGGGGCGATGAGCAGTTCTTC; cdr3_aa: CASSPRRGDEQFF
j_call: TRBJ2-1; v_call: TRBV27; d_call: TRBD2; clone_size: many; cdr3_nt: TGTGCCAGCAGTTTTCTCCGCCCCCTAGCGGGAGAGAAGTACAATGAGCAGTTCTTC; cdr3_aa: CASSFLRPLAGEKYNEQFF
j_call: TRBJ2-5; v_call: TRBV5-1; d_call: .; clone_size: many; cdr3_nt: TGCGCCAGCAGCCCCGGAAGGGGCAAGCAAGAGACCCAGTACTTC; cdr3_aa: CASSPGRGKQETQYF